This TCR beta chain was recovered during a study of cytomegalovirus exposure and HLA in healthy donors. The V gene's germline CDR1 is SNHLY and CDR2 FYNNEI. After removal of 4 bases from V and 2 bases from J, the junction contained 7 bases not matched to a gene. The CDR3 is 15 residues long. Clones were read by immunoSEQ multiplex PCR, and TCRdb kept only the in-frame ones, dropping some. The profile covers fewer than 140,000 clones, with around 89% appearing a single time and 1.5% to 2% taken by the ten largest. This clone occurred a few times. Input material: PBMCs. This chain connects TRBV2 to TRBJ1-2; 7 bases are a match to TRBD1. The TCR was taken from a woman aged 18 to 35 in good health and CMV-seropositive. The CDR3 sequence: CASSAAGTDNYGYTF. CDR3 nucleotide sequence: TGTGCCAGCAGTGCCGCCGGGACAGACAACTATGGCTACACCTTC.